One and the same sample provided the 14 T cell receptor beta chains below, sequenced in a study of graft-versus-host responses after intestinal transplantation (dated by TCRdb to the early 2020s). Interpreted using the paper, the time point label stands for: cells obtained before transplantation from donor or recipient. Their antigens are not known. Receptor libraries were prepared by the immunoSEQ multiplex PCR assay. TCRdb re-hosts the immuneACCESS table, in-frame sequences only. Its copies lack some clones; in the studies checked, an unresolved V gene accounts for under half of them, and the cause for the rest is not known. The sample data list about 110,000 clones, and approximately 92% of these were observed just once. Of the sample, about 0.25% is held by the ten largest clones. The source was unstimulated CD4+ T cells sorted from spleen or lymph node cells, collected before transplant. All receptors come from a human donor who was the organ donor for an intestinal transplant.

The chain has TRBV7-2 and TRBJ2-5; D assignment may be TRBD1 or TRBD2 (5 bases each). Near its end, the DNA agrees better with TRBJ2-7, so the J call may be wrong. CDR1 and CDR2 (germline): SGHTA, FQGNSA. The CDR3 contains 16 residues. CDR3: CASSLLRSGALYEQYF. The CDR3 DNA reads as TGTGCCAGCAGCTTACTCAGATCCGGGGCGCTCTACGAGCAGTACTTC.

J is TRBJ2-5 and V is TRBV6-1; weak D call: TRBD1 (6 bases). Trimming left V 6 bases short and J 1 base short, with 15 bases between. The CDR3 has 15 residues. Looked up from germline, CDR1 is MNHNS and CDR2 is SASEGT. The CDR3 coding sequence is TGTGCCAGCAGACGGACAGCCGCGCCCCAAGAGACCCAGTACTTC. As protein: CASRRTAAPQETQYF.

This clone was recorded only once. CDR3 loop: CASSQPGTGSLQGQFF. The CDR3 DNA sequence: TGTGCCAGTAGCCAGCCCGGGACAGGTTCACTACAGGGGCAGTTCTTC. This chain uses TRBV19 with TRBJ2-1; 8 bases are shared with TRBD1. The CDR3 loop spans 16 amino acids. Losses at the gene ends were 6 bases for V and 12 bases for J; bases not matched to a gene: 19. Germline assignment: CDR1 LNHDA and CDR2 SQIVND (reference sequence). Full variable domain (missing parts from reference TRBV19 and TRBJ2-1): DGGITQSPKYLFRKEGQNVTLSCEQNLNHDAMYWYRQDPGQGLRLIYYSQIVNDFQKGDIAEGYSVSREKKESFPLTVTSAQKNPTAFYLCASSQPGTGSLQGQFFGPGTRLTVL.

The V call is TRBV5-1, the J call TRBJ1-1; perhaps TRBD1 as D (5 bases). The CDR3 has 15 residues. V was clipped by 0 bases and J by 5 bases, with 14 bases between them. CDR1 is SGHRS, CDR2 YFSETQ, per germline. The CDR3: CASSLGVGVWTEAFF. CDR3 DNA sequence: TGCGCCAGCAGCTTGGGGGTAGGGGTCTGGACTGAAGCTTTCTTT.

The V gene is TRBV19, the J gene TRBJ2-7, with D maybe TRBD2 (6 bases). The CDR3 sequence is 15 residues long. The germline V and J ends were trimmed by 5 bases and 0 bases, with 14 bases remaining between them. Germline values: CDR1 LNHDA, CDR2 SQIVND (reference sequence). The CDR3 is CASSPRDFGSYEQYF. CDR3 nucleotides: TGTGCCAGTAGTCCCCGGGACTTTGGCTCCTACGAGCAGTACTTC.

The chain carries TRBV5-4 and TRBJ2-1, with D tentatively TRBD1 or TRBD2 (5 bases each). Trimming removed 1 base at V and 8 bases at J, with 16 bases between. The length of the CDR3 is 15 residues. From germline, CDR1 is SGHNT and CDR2 YYREEE (reference sequence). The CDR3 nucleotides read TGTGCCAGCAGCTTGATCCAGGGAGTGGTCGATGAGCAGTTCTTC. Translated: CASSLIQGVVDEQFF.

This clone appeared a single time. The V gene is TRBV7-3, the J gene TRBJ2-1; TRBD1 or TRBD2 may be the D gene (5 bases each). The CDR3 length is 18 residues. The germline V gene encodes CDR1 SGHTA and CDR2 FQGTGA. V was clipped by 3 bases and J by 0 bases, with 18 bases between them. The CDR3 region is CASSLGPRGGGSYNEQFF. The DNA for the CDR3 is TGTGCCAGCAGCTTGGGCCCCCGCGGTGGGGGCTCCTACAATGAGCAGTTCTTC.

This clone was found a few times. This chain connects TRBV21-1 to TRBJ2-3; TRBD1 reflects the table's D call only, with no check against the DNA. TRBV21-1 is a documented pseudogene. The CDR3 totals 16 residues. CDR3 in amino acids: CASSKPGREDTDTQYF. The CDR3 DNA sequence: TGTGCCAGCAGCAAACCAGGGCGCGAGGACACAGATACGCAGTATTTT.

The V call is TRBV21-1, the J call TRBJ1-1; the D call of TRBD1 is as the table states it, not checked on the DNA. TRBV21-1 is a known pseudogene. The length of the CDR3 is 17 residues. The CDR3 DNA reads TGTGCCAGCAGCAAAGCGAATAGGACAGGGGAATACACTGAAGCTTTCTTT. Translating it yields CASSKANRTGEYTEAFF.

To note about this clone: Other DNA sequences within the sample encode an identical CDR3. The genes are TRBV6-6 and TRBJ2-7; D call uncertain. Trimming removed 3 bases at V and 3 bases at J, with 6 bases between. The CDR3 sequence is 12 residues long. Germline CDR1 MNHNY, CDR2 SVGAGI (reference sequence). CDR3 protein: CASSYRDYEQYF. The CDR3 nucleotides read TGTGCCAGCAGTTATAGGGACTACGAGCAGTACTTC.

The V call is TRBV30, the J call TRBJ2-7; D not certain. The CDR3 is made up of 13 amino acids. CDR1 GTSNPN and CDR2 SVGIG come from the germline V gene (reference sequence). Trimming cost V 0 bases and J 7 bases, with 13 bases left between them. CDR3 loop: CAWSVLRAGEQYF. DNA of the CDR3: TGTGCCTGGAGTGTACTTCGGGCTGGAGAGCAGTACTTC.

The chain has TRBV5-4 and TRBJ2-1, with TRBD2 identical over 9 bases. CDR1 and CDR2 (germline): SGHNT, YYREEE (reference sequence). The CDR3 spans 16 residues. With V trimmed by 4 bases and J by 2 bases, 7 bases remained unmatched. CDR3 in amino acids: CASSHKLAGPYNEQFF. In nucleotides, the CDR3 is TGTGCCAGCAGCCATAAACTAGCGGGCCCCTACAATGAGCAGTTCTTC.

V gene TRBV6-1 combines with J gene TRBJ1-2; D not resolved. The CDR3 sequence is 15 residues long. The V and J ends lost 2 bases and 4 bases respectively, with 14 bases between them. CDR1 is MNHNS, CDR2 SASEGT, per germline. This CDR3 is CASSEHPAPRYGYTF. CDR3 sequence (DNA): TGTGCCAGCAGTGAACACCCGGCCCCGCGCTATGGCTACACCTTC.

The V and J genes are TRBV5-1 and TRBJ2-3; maybe TRBD2 (5 bases). Trimming pared 2 bases from V and 6 bases from J, leaving 19 bases between. The germline V gene has CDR1 SGHRS and CDR2 YFSETQ. The CDR3 spans 16 residues. CDR3 protein: CASSFLANSESDTQYF. CDR3 DNA sequence: TGCGCCAGCAGCTTCCTAGCTAACTCCGAGTCTGATACGCAGTATTTT.